These 13 T cell receptor beta chains came from one sample sequenced in a study of T cell responses to AZD1222 COVID-19 vaccine. The table came from immunoSEQ multiplex PCR; TCRdb's copy has only in-frame clones and leaves some out. This table has around 72,000 clones, 80% to 90% appearing once. The sample was peripheral blood, taken on day 0 of AZD1222 vaccination. Receptors were obtained from an adult in good health.

The chain employs TRBV30 and TRBJ1-5, with D possibly matching TRBD1 (6 bases). Germline V lookup: CDR1 GTSNPN, CDR2 SVGIG (reference sequence). This CDR3 comprises 15 residues. Deletions cut 1 base from V and 4 bases from J, with 14 bases between. DNA of the CDR3: TGTGCCTGGAGTGCCTCAACAGGGAGGAATCAGCCCCAGCATTTT. Its translation is CAWSASTGRNQPQHF.

The chain couples TRBV7-2 to TRBJ2-1; perhaps TRBD1 as D (5 bases). Trimming removed 5 bases from V and 7 bases from J, with 12 bases in between. CDR3 length: 13 residues. Germline V lookup: CDR1 SGHTA, CDR2 FQGNSA. For the CDR3, the DNA is TGTGCCAGCAGCGCAAGGGCAGGGAATGAGCAGTTCTTC. Its translation: CASSARAGNEQFF.

In this sample, this clone turned up a few times. The chain couples TRBV6-5 to TRBJ1-2, with D maybe TRBD1 (5 bases). The V end lost 7 bases, the J end lost 5 bases, and 8 bases lay between the germline ends. The CDR3 has 11 amino acids. Germline V CDR1 and CDR2: MNHEY, SVGAGI. CDR3 sequence reads: CASNAGYGYTF. The DNA of the CDR3 is TGTGCCAGCAATGCAGGGTATGGCTACACCTTC.

V and J are TRBV11-3 and TRBJ1-1, with D unresolved. The CDR3 sequence is 13 residues long. The ends were cut back, 3 bases at V and 5 bases at J, with 10 bases in the middle. Germline lookup yields CDR1 SGHNT and CDR2 YENEEA. DNA for the CDR3: TGTGCCAGCAGCTTTCTGGACGGAACTGAAGCTTTCTTT. This sequence encodes CASSFLDGTEAFF.

This clone was seen a single time. The V call is TRBV29-1, the J call TRBJ2-7, with TRBD1 matching 11 bases. This CDR3 region has 14 residues. Losses at the gene ends were 6 bases for V and 7 bases for J; bases not matched to a gene: 11. Germline CDR1 is SQVTM and CDR2 is ANQGSEA. Here the CDR3 reads CSVKGQGATGEQYF. DNA for the CDR3: TGCAGCGTGAAAGGACAGGGGGCAACGGGAGAGCAGTACTTC.

The chain couples TRBV12-3 or TRBV12-4 to TRBJ1-4; D unresolved. This CDR3 has 13 amino acids. Deletions cut 5 bases from V and 7 bases from J, with 11 bases between. CDR3 DNA: TGTGCCAGCAGTACCACGGAAAGTGAAAAACTGTTTTTT. This gives the protein CASSTTESEKLFF.

In this sample, this clone turned up a few times. The rearrangement joins TRBV12-3 or TRBV12-4 to TRBJ1-1, with 9 bases lining up with TRBD1. The CDR3 contains 12 residues. Trimming removed 5 bases from V and 8 bases from J; junction bases left unmatched: 3. The CDR3 is CASSLGTGEAFF. DNA of the CDR3: TGTGCCAGCAGTCTAGGGACAGGGGAAGCTTTCTTT.

The V and J genes are TRBV18 and TRBJ1-1; TRBD1 might be the D (6 bases). Germline V lookup: CDR1 KGHSH, CDR2 LQKENI. CDR3 length: 15 amino acids. V dropped 4 bases and J dropped 1 base, with 13 bases sitting between them. The chain's CDR3 is CASSLGGRGNTEAFF. The CDR3 bases are TGTGCCAGCTCACTGGGTGGCAGGGGGAACACTGAAGCTTTCTTT. Full variable domain (outside the CDR3, taken from reference TRBV18 and TRBJ1-1): NAGVMQNPRHLVRRRGQEARLRCSPMKGHSHVYWYRQLPEEGLKFMVYLQKENIIDESGMPKERFSAEFPKEGPSILRIQQVVRGDSAAYFCASSLGGRGNTEAFFGQGTRLTVV.

The rearrangement joins TRBV4-1 to TRBJ2-3; D call uncertain. With 1 base removed from V and 4 bases from J, the gap between germline ends came to 6 bases. From germline, CDR1 is MGHRA and CDR2 YSYEKL. CDR3 length: 13 amino acids. The DNA of the CDR3 is TGCGCCAGCAGCCAAGGATATCCAGATACGCAGTATTTT. It yields the protein CASSQGYPDTQYF.

J is TRBJ1-5 and V is TRBV19, with a weak D call TRBD1 (5 bases). The CDR3 has 13 amino acids. With 7 bases removed from V and 7 bases from J, the gap between germline ends came to 14 bases. The germline V gene encodes CDR1 LNHDA and CDR2 SQIVND (reference sequence). The CDR3 sequence is CASTSQRDQPQHF. The CDR3 DNA reads TGTGCCAGTACCTCACAGAGGGACCAGCCCCAGCATTTT. Using reference TRBV19 and TRBJ1-5 for the parts outside the CDR3, the full variable domain is DGGITQSPKYLFRKEGQNVTLSCEQNLNHDAMYWYRQDPGQGLRLIYYSQIVNDFQKGDIAEGYSVSREKKESFPLTVTSAQKNPTAFYLCASTSQRDQPQHFGDGTRLSIL.

This clone was observed once. The chain carries TRBV10-2 and TRBJ2-7; D is unresolved. The V end was cut by 0 bases, the J end by 10 bases, with 13 bases between. Germline V gives CDR1 WSHSY, CDR2 SAAADI. The CDR3 is made up of 13 amino acids. CDR3 residues: CASSESKSVFQYF. As DNA, the CDR3 is TGCGCCAGCAGTGAGTCGAAGTCCGTCTTCCAGTACTTC.

In its sample, this clone was seen once. Written as DNA, the CDR3 is TGTGCCAGCAGCTTCCAGGGTCCGTATGGCTACACCTTC. Encoded protein: CASSFQGPYGYTF. The chain recombines TRBV7-9 with TRBJ1-2, with TRBD1 as a possible D gene (5 bases). Germline loops: CDR1 SEHNR, CDR2 FQNEAQ (reference sequence). The CDR3 extends over 13 amino acids. The germline V and J ends were trimmed by 3 bases and 5 bases, with 10 bases remaining between them.

The J gene is TRBJ2-2, the V gene TRBV7-3; TRBD1 matches at 7 bases. V lost 2 bases to trimming and J lost 0 bases; unmatched junction nucleotides: 0. Per germline, CDR1 SGHTA and CDR2 FQGTGA. CDR3 length: 15 amino acids. The CDR3 spells CASSLDRANTGELFF. The CDR3 DNA reads TGTGCCAGCAGCTTAGACAGGGCGAACACCGGGGAGCTGTTTTTT.